This T cell receptor beta chain originates from a study of vaccination and CD4 T cells after COVID-19. Study summary: Each convalescent patient was PCR positive for SARS-CoV-2 on nasal swab; 10 or so cases were mild and one severe.

As for this clonotype: Antigen: not known.

Cultured CD4+ T-cell DNA underwent Oncomine TCR Beta short-read sequencing. MiXCR was run by TCRdb on the PCR reads, yielding one entry per CDR3 protein. The top ten hold approximately 5.3% of the sample, which has tens of thousands of distinct CDR3 sequences, roughly two fifths seen once. The CDR3 extends over 13 amino acids. Trimming cost V 4 bases and J 9 bases, with 16 bases left between them. Germline V gene data show CDR1 as MNHEY and CDR2 as SMNVEV (reference sequence). This sample's treatment: roughly 10-day PBMC culture with coronavirus spike peptide pools or control peptides (ViraFEST assay).

This clonotype originated in a human donor who had recovered from COVID-19. The starting material was CD4+ T cells from blood, cultured in vitro, obtained before SARS-CoV-2 vaccination. The V call is TRBV27, the J call TRBJ2-7, with TRBD1 as a possible D gene (5 bases). CDR3 nucleotides: TGTGCCAGCAGTTCCTTCGACAGCCTGGGGCAGTACTTC. Translating it yields CASSSFDSLGQYF.